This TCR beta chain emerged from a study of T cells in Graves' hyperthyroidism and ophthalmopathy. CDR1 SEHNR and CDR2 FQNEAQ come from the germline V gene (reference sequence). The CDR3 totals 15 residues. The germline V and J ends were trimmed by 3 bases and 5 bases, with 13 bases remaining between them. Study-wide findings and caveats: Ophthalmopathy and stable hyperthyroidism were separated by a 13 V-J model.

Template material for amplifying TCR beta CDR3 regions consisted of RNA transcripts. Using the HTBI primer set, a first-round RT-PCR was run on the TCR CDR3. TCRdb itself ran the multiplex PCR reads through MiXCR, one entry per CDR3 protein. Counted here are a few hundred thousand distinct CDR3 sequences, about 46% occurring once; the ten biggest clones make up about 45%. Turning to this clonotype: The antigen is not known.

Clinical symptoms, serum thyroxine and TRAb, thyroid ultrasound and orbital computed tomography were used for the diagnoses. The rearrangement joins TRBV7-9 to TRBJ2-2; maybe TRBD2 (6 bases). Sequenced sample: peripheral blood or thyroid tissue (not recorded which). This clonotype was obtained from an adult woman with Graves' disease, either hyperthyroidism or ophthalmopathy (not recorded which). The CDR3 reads CASSFIQGGTGELFF. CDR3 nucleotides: TGTGCCAGCAGCTTCATCCAGGGAGGTACCGGGGAGCTGTTTTTT.